This TCR beta chain appears in the sequencing data of a study of cytomegalovirus exposure and HLA in healthy donors (dated by TCRdb to about 2017). Concerning the study at large: An earlier analysis of several hundred of the donors reported 250 to 350 Gb of sequence data and 117 million unique TCR beta sequences from some 180 million T cells. The aim of the study was to test whether cataloging public T cell receptors could identify signatures of past pathogen exposure. The study used immunosequencing to profile the T cell repertoires of several hundred subjects and linked those repertoires to cytomegalovirus serostatus. Among the roughly 400 genotyped donors, 81% belonged to the genetic ancestry cluster associated with self-reported Caucasian donors. The later analysis used no new phenotypic data to find candidate immune exposures, relying instead on TCR beta sequences and their occurrence across donors. HLA typing included class I and class II loci at four-digit resolution. The number of donors typed differed by locus, with 629-630 for A, B, C, DRB1 and DQB1, around 500 for DQA1, approximately 570 for DPA1, and around 460 for DPB1. Along with the roughly 700-subject first cohort, a separate validation cohort of over a hundred different subjects was used. Donor age, sex, ethnicity and CMV serostatus were compiled together with the repertoire data. A later analysis re-examined previously published TCR beta repertoires from more than 650 donors and added high-resolution HLA genotyping to investigate patterns of TCR occurrence. Four or five DR-DQ haplotypes were treated as single units for association and clustering because of strong linkage in the cohort. An earlier analysis of approximately 500 of the donors applied high-throughput TCR beta sequencing to assess whether each TCR beta V gene segment acted as functional or pseudogenic. Across 398 genotyped donors of the cohort, an average of approximately 240,000 unique TCR beta nucleotide sequences per donor were sequenced, and about a sixth of those sequences were non-productive. Approximately 300 gigabases of sequencing data and tens of millions of unique TCR sequences were included in an early release covering around 650 HLA-typed donors. Every discovery cohort repertoire had been produced on one sequencing platform. High-throughput TCR immunosequencing, statistical association of individual TCRs with disease status, and machine learning were combined to predict cytomegalovirus infection status. A later genetic analysis took genome-wide SNP genotypes for about three fifths of the 666 donors and used that subset as a discovery cohort.

Libraries were constructed by the immunoSEQ multiplex PCR assay. For the multiplex PCR, a mixture combining 60 forward primers for TCR Vbeta segments and 13 reverse primers for TCR Jbeta segments was used. The CDR3 region of rearranged TCR beta genes was amplified from genomic DNA with a multiplex PCR assay. The Illumina HiSeq System was used to sequence the amplified TCR beta libraries as 87-base-pair reads. As for how the authors treated the data: A later analysis counted some 74 million unique TCR beta chains across the 666 repertoires, and around 9.9 million of these chains were shared by at least two donors. Raw reads were error-corrected and collapsed into unique sequences by a nearest-neighbor algorithm in which closely related sequences were merged to remove PCR and sequencing errors. V, D and J gene segments were assigned by aligning CDR3 sequences to IMGT reference sequences. For a sequence to be retained, at least a six-nucleotide match to both a V gene segment and a J gene segment was required. A rearrangement was called productive if the CDR3 had no stop codons and remained in frame with V and J, and every other rearrangement was called non-productive. Following IMGT convention, CDR3 was defined as the stretch from the second conserved V-encoded cysteine to the conserved J-encoded phenylalanine. In an earlier analysis of around 540 of the donors, sequences lacking an unambiguous match to a single V gene segment were excluded. An earlier analysis of 550 to 650 of the donors classified V segments as functional when productive rearrangements were above 56.7% and as segregating when the standard deviation between donors was above 5%. A statistical classification framework was built for diagnosing cytomegalovirus status from the catalog of TCR beta chain sequences. A later analysis assigned V and J genes by comparing TCR nucleotide sequences with IMGT/GENE-DB human TR gene sequences. The TCRdist pipeline was used in a later analysis to assign CDR3 sequences and most-parsimonious VDJ recombination scenarios. In a later analysis, each TCR beta chain was defined by its CDR3 amino acid sequence together with its V-gene family, and reads without a unique V-gene family were excluded. In a later analysis, fewer than 600 highly shared, low-generation-probability nucleotide sequences were removed to address suspected cross-contamination and a sequencing artifact. For each public chain, a later analysis derived a clonal expansion index from normalized ranks of inferred template counts within each repertoire. A later analysis computed generation probabilities with a VDJ recombination model fitted to out-of-frame rearrangements, and checked the results against IGoR. A later analysis scored TCR-TCR, TCR-HLA and TCR-CMV co-occurrence with hypergeometric tests, applying a repertoire-size bias correction to TCR pairs. False discovery rates were estimated in a later analysis by permuting HLA or CMV assignments 20 times. In a later analysis, co-occurring TCRs were grouped with DBSCAN, and TCRdist sequence similarity was added when clustering was performed within HLA-allele-positive subsets. Co-occurrence clustering excluded repertoires with fewer than 30,000 or more than 120,000 public chains, plus five with anomalous nucleotide sharing. This is the immuneACCESS table as TCRdb keeps it, with only in-frame sequences that have V and J called. A part of the clones is gone; compared with another copy, unresolved V genes explain less than half, and the rest is unexplained. That table supplies the V and J calls and clone size; D and trimming were determined from the DNA. The sample table holds about 200,000 clones, of which about 88% were seen once. The ten largest account for around 0.31% of the sample.

Study-wide conclusions, independent of this receptor: Presence/absence analyses assumed roughly uniform sequencing depth across donors, an assumption that may not hold. The study gave a list of about 160 TCR beta chains associated with cytomegalovirus. Linkage disequilibrium might explain the correlated functional status among segregating V segments, but an unknown experimental factor could not be excluded. Compared with equally common non-associated chains, HLA-associated TCR beta chains in a later analysis were more clonally expanded and had lower generation probabilities. Because counts were too low, 15 or so rarely observed V segments, including chromosome 9 orphons, were excluded from the earlier analysis of fewer than 650 of the donors. Immune exposure information for the cohort was limited to CMV serostatus. According to a later genetic analysis, donors in an Asian-associated ancestry cluster had fewer N-insertions in productive TCRs than the roughly 670-donor mean. Strong co-occurrence of HLA alleles, especially DR and DQ, made assigning TCR associations to individual alleles difficult. The authors suggested that the approach could potentially be generalized to other disease states and immunological phenotypes. A later analysis found that TCR association rates varied across HLA loci, with DRB1 alleles showing the most associated TCRs and HLA-C alleles the fewest. The 87-base-pair reads could not distinguish some IMGT-functional V segments, including TRBV6-2 and TRBV6-3, so those segments were excluded. At a false discovery rate of 0.05, a later analysis linked under 20,000 TCR beta sequences to specific HLA alleles. According to a later analysis, parvovirus B19, influenza, CMV and Epstein-Barr virus appeared linked to several top co-occurrence clusters. Three of the identified cytomegalovirus-associated TCR beta chains were confirmed in vitro to be specific for cytomegalovirus antigens. A further reported finding was that TCR beta sequences accurately predicted the HLA-A and HLA-B alleles for most subjects in the first cohort. Broadly in line with IMGT annotations, most TCR beta V segments showed up in productive rearrangements about 87% or about 30% of the time in an earlier analysis of a few hundred of the donors. In a later genetic analysis, a missense DCLRE1C variant was associated with V-gene and J-gene trimming of TCR beta chains, and the association was replicated in an independent cohort. HLA typing was unavailable for some donors at each locus, so association tests used only the typed subset. A group of highly shared sequence variants was considered likely to be a technical artifact of the sequencing pipeline. Cytomegalovirus status was reported to be diagnosed by the classifier with high specificity and sensitivity in both the original and validation cohorts. Most TCR sequences were observed very rarely across donors, whereas some public TCRs were present in many individuals. The cohort was sequenced for TCR beta chains only, and without alpha or paired-chain data the features that could be detected were limited. According to a later analysis, most CMV-associated TCR beta chains appeared to be HLA-restricted, and the HLA associations seemed to be driven largely by CMV exposure.

As for this clone: There is no known antigen for this receptor. Within one base of it there is no much larger clone, and no base qualities were kept.

The cohort was made up of 500 to 800 healthy bone marrow donors. At the time of sampling, all cohort members were nominally healthy, though unrecorded immune exposures were likely present. The donor tested CMV seronegative and was one of the 352 seronegative cohort members. A peripheral blood sample was provided by each donor, and peripheral blood mononuclear cells were used for TCR beta sequencing. The Qiagen DNeasy Blood Extraction Kit was used to extract genomic DNA from the blood cell samples. The CDR3 goes from the cysteine to the phenylalanine over 15 residues. Only CDR3 DNA is held: 45 bases, read in frame from base 1. As encoded in the germline V gene (reference sequence), CDR1 is MNHNY while CDR2 is SVGAGI. Compared with germline, V lacks 6 bases and J lacks 7 bases; bases without a gene match: 10.

The sequenced material came from PBMCs. This TCR was sampled from a young woman in good health and CMV-seronegative. The V and J genes are TRBV6-6 and TRBJ2-1, and TRBD2 matches 9 of the central bases. The CDR3 amino acid sequence is: CASSFDSSGINEQFF. The nucleotides are TGTGCCAGCAGCTTCGACTCTAGCGGGATTAATGAGCAGTTCTTC.